This T cell receptor (beta chain) is drawn from a study of T cell changes during pregnancy in multiple sclerosis. The germline V gene has CDR1 MNHEY and CDR2 SVGAGI. CDR3 length: 14 amino acids. The V gene end was trimmed by 6 bases and the J gene end by 7 bases; junction bases not matched to a gene: 4. This table comes from immunoSEQ multiplex PCR, and its TCRdb copy is limited to in-frame clones, with some not included. The repertoire holds fewer than 35,000 clones, with about nine tenths as singletons. This clone was detected once. The TCR originated in a female donor in good health, enrolled as a control in a pregnancy study. The source material was CD4+ T cells from peripheral blood mononuclear cells, sampled in the third trimester of pregnancy. J is TRBJ2-2 and V is TRBV6-5, with 11 bases identical to TRBD1. The CDR3, as DNA: TGTGCCAGCAGAGGGACAGGGGGGGTCGGGGAGCTGTTTTTT. Residues: CASRGTGGVGELFF.